This T cell receptor beta chain was found in a study of blood T cell repertoires in COVID-19. Whole-study context: COVID-19 samples collected from the United States, Italy and Spain covered acute and convalescent phases. PBMCs, B-cell-depleted T cells, or T cells provided the cDNA or gDNA that made up the material.

Per the original methods: Amplification from reference gene primers served as the basis for estimated nucleated cell counts. Generated by immunoSEQ multiplex PCR, the TCRdb table keeps only in-frame clones and is missing some. V, J and clone size are those of that table, while D and trimming were read from the DNA. The sample has 110,000 to 150,000 clones, about 80% seen once; the top ten hold 3.5%. Trimming stripped 3 bases from V and 1 base from J, with 16 bases between. Germline loops: CDR1 SNHLY, CDR2 FYNNEI. The length of the CDR3 is 17 residues. Sequenced: peripheral blood. This chain joins TRBV2 and TRBJ1-5; D remains unclear. The TCR sequence derives from a man between 65 and 80 years old who had recovered from COVID-19. The CDR3 here is CASSDGRGVRSNQPQHF. CDR3 sequence (DNA): TGTGCCAGCAGTGATGGAAGAGGAGTAAGGAGCAATCAGCCCCAGCATTTT.